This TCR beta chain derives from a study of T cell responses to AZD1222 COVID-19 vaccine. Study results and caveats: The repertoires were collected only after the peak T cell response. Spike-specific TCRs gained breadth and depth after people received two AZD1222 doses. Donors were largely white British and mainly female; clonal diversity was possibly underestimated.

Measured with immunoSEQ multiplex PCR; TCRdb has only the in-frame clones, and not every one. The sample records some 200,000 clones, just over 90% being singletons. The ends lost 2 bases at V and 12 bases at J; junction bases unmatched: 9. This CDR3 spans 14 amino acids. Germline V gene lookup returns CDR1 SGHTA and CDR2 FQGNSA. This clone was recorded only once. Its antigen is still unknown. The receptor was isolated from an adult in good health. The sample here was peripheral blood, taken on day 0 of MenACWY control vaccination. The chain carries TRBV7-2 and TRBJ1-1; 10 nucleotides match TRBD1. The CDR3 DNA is TGTGCCAGCAGCTTAAGGGACAGGGGATCTGAGACTTTCTTT. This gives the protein CASSLRDRGSETFF.